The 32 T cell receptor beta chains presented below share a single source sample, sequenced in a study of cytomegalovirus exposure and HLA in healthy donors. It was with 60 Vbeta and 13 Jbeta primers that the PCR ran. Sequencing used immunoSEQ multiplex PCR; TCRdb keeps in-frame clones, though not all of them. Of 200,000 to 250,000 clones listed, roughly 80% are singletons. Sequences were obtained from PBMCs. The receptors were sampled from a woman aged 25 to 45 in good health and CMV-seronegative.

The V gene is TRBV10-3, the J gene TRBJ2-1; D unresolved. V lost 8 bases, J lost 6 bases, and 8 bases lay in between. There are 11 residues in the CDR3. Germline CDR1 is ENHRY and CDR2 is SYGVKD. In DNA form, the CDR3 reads TGTGCCATCGGTCCGGGCAATGAGCAGTTCTTC. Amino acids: CAIGPGNEQFF.

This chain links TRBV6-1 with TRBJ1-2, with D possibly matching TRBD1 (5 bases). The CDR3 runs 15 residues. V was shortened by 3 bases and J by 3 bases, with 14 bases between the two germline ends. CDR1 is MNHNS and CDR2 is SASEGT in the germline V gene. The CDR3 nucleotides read TGTGCCAGCAGTGACGCGACAGCCTCTTACTATGGCTACACCTTC. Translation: CASSDATASYYGYTF.

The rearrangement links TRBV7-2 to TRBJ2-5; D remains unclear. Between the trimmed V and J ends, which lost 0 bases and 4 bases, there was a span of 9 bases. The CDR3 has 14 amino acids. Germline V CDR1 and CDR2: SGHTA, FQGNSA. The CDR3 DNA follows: TGTGCCAGCAGCTTAGCGATGCGGTTAGAGACCCAGTACTTC. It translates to CASSLAMRLETQYF.

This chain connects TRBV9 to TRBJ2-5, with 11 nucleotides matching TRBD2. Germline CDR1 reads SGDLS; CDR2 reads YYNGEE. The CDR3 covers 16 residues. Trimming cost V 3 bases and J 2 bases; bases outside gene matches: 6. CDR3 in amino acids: CASSATSGRGQETQYF. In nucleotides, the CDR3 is TGTGCCAGCAGCGCCACTAGCGGGAGAGGGCAAGAGACCCAGTACTTC.

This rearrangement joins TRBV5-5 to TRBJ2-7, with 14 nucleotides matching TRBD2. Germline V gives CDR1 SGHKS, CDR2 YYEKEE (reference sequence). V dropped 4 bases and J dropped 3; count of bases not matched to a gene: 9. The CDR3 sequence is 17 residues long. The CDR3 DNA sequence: TGTGCCAGCAGCCGGGGACTAGCGGGAGCTAAGTTCTACGAGCAGTACTTC. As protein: CASSRGLAGAKFYEQYF. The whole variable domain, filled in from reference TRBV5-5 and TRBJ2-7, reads DAGVTQSPTHLIKTRGQQVTLRCSPISGHKSVSWYQQVLGQGPQFIFQYYEKEERGRGNFPDRFSARQFPNYSSELNVNALLLGDSALYLCASSRGLAGAKFYEQYFGPGTRLTVT.

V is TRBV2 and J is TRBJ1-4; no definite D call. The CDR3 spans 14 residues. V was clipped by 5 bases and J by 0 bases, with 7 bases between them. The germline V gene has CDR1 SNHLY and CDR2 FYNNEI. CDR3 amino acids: CASSRRPTNEKLFF. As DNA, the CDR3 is TGTGCCAGCAGTCGCAGGCCAACTAATGAAAAACTGTTTTTT.

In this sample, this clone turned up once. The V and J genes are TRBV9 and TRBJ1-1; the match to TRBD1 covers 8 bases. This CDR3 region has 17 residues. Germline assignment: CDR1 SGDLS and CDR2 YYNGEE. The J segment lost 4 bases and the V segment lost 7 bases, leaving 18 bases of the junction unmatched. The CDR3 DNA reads TGTGCCAGCTTACTAGACAGGGGCCTCGAGATGTGCACTGAAGCTTTCTTT. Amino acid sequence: CASLLDRGLEMCTEAFF. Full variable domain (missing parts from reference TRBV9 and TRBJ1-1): DSGVTQTPKHLITATGQRVTLRCSPRSGDLSVYWYQQSLDQGLQFLIQYYNGEERAKGNILERFSAQQFPDLHSELNLSSLELGDSALYFCASLLDRGLEMCTEAFFGQGTRLTVV.

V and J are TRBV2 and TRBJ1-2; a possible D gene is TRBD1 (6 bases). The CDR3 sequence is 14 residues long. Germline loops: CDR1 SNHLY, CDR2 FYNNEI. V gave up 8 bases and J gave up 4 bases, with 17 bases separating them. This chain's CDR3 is CASVGDRSFYGYTF. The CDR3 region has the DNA TGTGCCAGCGTGGGAGACAGGTCCTTCTATGGCTACACCTTC.

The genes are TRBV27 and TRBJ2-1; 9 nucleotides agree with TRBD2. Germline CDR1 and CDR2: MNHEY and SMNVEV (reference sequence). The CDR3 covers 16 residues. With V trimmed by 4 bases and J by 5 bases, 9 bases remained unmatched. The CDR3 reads CASSSLWSGGNNEQFF. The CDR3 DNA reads TGTGCCAGCAGTTCCCTCTGGAGCGGGGGGAACAATGAGCAGTTCTTC.

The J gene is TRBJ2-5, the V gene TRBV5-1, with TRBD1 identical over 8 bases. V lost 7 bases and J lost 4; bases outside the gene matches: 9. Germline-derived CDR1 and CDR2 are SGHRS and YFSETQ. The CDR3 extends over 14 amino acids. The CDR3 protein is CASADRAFRETQYF. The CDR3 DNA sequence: TGCGCCAGCGCGGACAGGGCTTTCAGAGAGACCCAGTACTTC.

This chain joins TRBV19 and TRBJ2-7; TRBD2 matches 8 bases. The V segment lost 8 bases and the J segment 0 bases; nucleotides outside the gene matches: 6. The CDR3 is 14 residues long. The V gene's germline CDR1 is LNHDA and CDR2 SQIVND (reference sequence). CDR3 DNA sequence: TGTGCCAGTTCCGGGACTAGGAACTCCTACGAGCAGTACTTC. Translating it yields CASSGTRNSYEQYF.

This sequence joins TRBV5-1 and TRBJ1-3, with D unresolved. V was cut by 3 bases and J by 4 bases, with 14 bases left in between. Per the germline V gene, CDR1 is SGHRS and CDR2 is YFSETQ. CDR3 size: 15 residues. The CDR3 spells CASSSGAVSGNTIYF. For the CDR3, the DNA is TGCGCCAGCAGCTCAGGTGCTGTGTCCGGAAACACCATATATTTT.

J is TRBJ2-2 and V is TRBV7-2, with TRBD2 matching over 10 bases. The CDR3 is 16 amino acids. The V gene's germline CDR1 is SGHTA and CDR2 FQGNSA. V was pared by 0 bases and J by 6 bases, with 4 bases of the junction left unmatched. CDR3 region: CASSLARLAGAGELFF. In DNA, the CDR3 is TGTGCCAGCAGCTTAGCGCGGCTAGCGGGAGCCGGGGAGCTGTTTTTT.

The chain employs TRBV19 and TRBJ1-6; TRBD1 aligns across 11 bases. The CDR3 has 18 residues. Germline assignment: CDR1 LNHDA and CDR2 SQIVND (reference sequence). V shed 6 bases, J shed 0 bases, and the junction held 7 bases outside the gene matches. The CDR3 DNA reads TGTGCCAGTAGCCCCGGGACAGGGGGTCGCTCCTATAATTCACCCCTCCACTTT. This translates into CASSPGTGGRSYNSPLHF.

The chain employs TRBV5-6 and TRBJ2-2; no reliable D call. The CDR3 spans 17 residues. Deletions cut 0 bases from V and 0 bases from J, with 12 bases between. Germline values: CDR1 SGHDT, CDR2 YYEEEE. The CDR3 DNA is TGTGCCAGCAGCTTGGAGGCGAGAGGCCCGAACACCGGGGAGCTGTTTTTT. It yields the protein CASSLEARGPNTGELFF.

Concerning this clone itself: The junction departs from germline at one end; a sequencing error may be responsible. The CDR3 protein is CSSTQGGNGYTF. The CDR3 nucleotides read TGTTCCAGCACCCAGGGCGGCAATGGCTACACCTTC. This sequence joins TRBV7-9 and TRBJ1-2; D is possibly TRBD1 (5 bases). CDR1 is SEHNR, CDR2 FQNEAQ, per germline (reference sequence). CDR3 length: 12 residues.

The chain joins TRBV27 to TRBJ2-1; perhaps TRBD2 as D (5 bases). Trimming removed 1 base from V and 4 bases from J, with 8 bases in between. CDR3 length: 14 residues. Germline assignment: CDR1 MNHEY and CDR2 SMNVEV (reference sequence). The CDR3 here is CASSLWTGYNEQFF. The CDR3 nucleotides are TGTGCCAGCAGTTTATGGACGGGATACAATGAGCAGTTCTTC.

This chain's CDR3 is CAISIESSGTGVADTQYF. In DNA, the CDR3 is TGTGCCATCAGTATTGAGAGCTCCGGGACAGGGGTGGCAGATACGCAGTATTTT. V and J are TRBV10-3 and TRBJ2-3, with TRBD1 matching 10 bases. Trimming cost V 5 bases and J 4 bases; bases outside gene matches: 15. The germline V gene encodes CDR1 ENHRY and CDR2 SYGVKD. This CDR3 spans 18 amino acids.

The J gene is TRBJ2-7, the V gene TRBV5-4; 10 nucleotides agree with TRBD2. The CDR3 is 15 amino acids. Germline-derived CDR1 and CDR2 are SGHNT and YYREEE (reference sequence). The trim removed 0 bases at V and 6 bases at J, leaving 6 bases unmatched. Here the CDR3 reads CASSLALAGVSEQYF. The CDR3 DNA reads TGTGCCAGCAGCTTGGCCCTAGCGGGAGTAAGCGAGCAGTACTTC.

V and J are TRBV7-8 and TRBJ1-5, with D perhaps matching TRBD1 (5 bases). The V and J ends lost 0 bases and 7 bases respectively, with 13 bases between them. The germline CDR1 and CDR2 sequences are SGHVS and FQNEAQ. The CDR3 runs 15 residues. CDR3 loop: CASSLAYGGPQPQHF. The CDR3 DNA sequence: TGTGCCAGCAGCTTAGCGTACGGGGGTCCCCAGCCCCAGCATTTT.

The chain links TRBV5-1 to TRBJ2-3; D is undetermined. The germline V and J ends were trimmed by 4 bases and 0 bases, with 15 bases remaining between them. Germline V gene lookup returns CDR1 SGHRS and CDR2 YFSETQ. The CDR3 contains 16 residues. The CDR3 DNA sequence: TGCGCCAGCAGCCCCGGCGGCATTTCTAGCACAGATACGCAGTATTTT. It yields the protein CASSPGGISSTDTQYF.

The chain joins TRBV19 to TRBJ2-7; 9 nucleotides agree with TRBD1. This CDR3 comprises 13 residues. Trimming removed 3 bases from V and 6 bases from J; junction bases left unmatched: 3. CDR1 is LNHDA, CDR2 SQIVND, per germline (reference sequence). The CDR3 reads CASSMGQGGEQYF. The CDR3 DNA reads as TGTGCCAGTAGTATGGGACAGGGTGGCGAGCAGTACTTC. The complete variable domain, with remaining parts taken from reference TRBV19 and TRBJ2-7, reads DGGITQSPKYLFRKEGQNVTLSCEQNLNHDAMYWYRQDPGQGLRLIYYSQIVNDFQKGDIAEGYSVSREKKESFPLTVTSAQKNPTAFYLCASSMGQGGEQYFGPGTRLTVT.

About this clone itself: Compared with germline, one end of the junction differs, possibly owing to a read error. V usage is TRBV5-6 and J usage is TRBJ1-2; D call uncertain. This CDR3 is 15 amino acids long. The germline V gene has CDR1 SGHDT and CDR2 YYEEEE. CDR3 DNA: TGTGCCAGCAGCTCGGGTGCGGGAGGTCTTTATGGCTACCCCTTC. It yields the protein CASSSGAGGLYGYPF.

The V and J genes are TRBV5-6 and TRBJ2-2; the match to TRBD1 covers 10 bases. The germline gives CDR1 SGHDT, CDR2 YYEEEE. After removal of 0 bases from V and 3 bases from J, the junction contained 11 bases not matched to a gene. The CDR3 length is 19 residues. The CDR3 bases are TGTGCCAGCAGCTTGGTGACAGGGGGCCCCTTTTATCACACCGGGGAGCTGTTTTTT. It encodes CASSLVTGGPFYHTGELFF.

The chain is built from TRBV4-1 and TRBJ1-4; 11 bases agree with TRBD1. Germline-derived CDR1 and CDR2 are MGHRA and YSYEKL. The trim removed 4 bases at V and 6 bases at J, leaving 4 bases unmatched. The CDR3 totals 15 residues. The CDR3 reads CASSRGQGGDEKLFF. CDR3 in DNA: TGCGCCAGCAGCCGGGGACAGGGGGGGGATGAAAAACTGTTTTTT.

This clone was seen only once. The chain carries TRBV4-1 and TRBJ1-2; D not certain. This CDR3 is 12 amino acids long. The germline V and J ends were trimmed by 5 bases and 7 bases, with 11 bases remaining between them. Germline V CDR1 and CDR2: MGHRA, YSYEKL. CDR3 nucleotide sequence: TGCGCCAGCAGCGGAGCTTCTTCTGGCTACACCTTC. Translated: CASSGASSGYTF.

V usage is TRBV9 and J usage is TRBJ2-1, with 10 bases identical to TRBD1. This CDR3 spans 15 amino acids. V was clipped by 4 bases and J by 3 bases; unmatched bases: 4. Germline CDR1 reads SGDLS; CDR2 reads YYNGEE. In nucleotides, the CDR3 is TGTGCCAGCAGCCCCGGGACAGGGGTCTACAATGAGCAGTTCTTC. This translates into CASSPGTGVYNEQFF.

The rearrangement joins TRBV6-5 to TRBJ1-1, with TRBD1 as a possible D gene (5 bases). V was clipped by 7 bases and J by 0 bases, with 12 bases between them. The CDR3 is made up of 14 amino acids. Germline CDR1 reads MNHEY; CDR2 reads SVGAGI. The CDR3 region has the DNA TGTGCCAGCAATCGCGGACATTTGAACACTGAAGCTTTCTTT. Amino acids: CASNRGHLNTEAFF.

The CDR3 bases are TGCGCCAGCAGCCAAAAGGGACAGGGCAATCAGCCCCAGCATTTT. As protein: CASSQKGQGNQPQHF. The chain recombines TRBV4-1 with TRBJ1-5, with TRBD1 matching over 8 bases. The CDR3 consists of 15 residues. V trimming: 2 bases; J trimming: 2 bases; junction bases outside the gene matches: 2. Germline CDR1 MGHRA, CDR2 YSYEKL.

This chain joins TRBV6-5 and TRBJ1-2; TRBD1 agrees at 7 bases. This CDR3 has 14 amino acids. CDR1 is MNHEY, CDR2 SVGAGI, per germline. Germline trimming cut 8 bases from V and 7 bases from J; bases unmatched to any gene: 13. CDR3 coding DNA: TGTGCCAGCCGTGTGAGGGGGCTTAAAGTTGGCTACACCTTC. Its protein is CASRVRGLKVGYTF.

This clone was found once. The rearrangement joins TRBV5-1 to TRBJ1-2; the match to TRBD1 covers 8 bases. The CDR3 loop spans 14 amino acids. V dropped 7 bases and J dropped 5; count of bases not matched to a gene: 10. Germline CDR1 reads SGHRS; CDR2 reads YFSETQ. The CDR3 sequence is CASRVWQGAYGYTF. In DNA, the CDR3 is TGCGCCAGCCGCGTATGGCAGGGGGCATATGGCTACACCTTC.

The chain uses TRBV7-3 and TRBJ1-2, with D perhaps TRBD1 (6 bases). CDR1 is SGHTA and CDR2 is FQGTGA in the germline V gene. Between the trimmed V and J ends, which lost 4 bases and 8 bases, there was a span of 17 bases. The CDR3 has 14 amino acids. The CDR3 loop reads CASSSRTDSEGYTF. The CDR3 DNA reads TGTGCCAGCAGCTCGAGGACAGATTCGGAAGGCTACACCTTC.